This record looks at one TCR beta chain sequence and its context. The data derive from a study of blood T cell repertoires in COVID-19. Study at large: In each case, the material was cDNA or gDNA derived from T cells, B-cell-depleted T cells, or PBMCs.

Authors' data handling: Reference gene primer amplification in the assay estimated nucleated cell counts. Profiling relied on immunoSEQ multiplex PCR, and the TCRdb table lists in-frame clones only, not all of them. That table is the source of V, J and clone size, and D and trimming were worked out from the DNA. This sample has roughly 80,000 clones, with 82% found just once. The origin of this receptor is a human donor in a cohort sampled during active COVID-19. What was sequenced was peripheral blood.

Written as DNA, the CDR3 is TGCAGTGCTAGGGGCAGGGGCGAGCAGTACTTC. Translating it yields CSARGRGEQYF. The rearrangement links TRBV20-1 to TRBJ2-7; tentative D call: TRBD1 (6 bases). The CDR3 contains 11 residues. CDR1 and CDR2 (germline): DFQATT, SNEGSKA (reference sequence). V was pared by 3 bases and J by 6 bases, with 9 bases between.